Shown below are 28 T cell receptor beta chains from a single sample sequenced in a study of siplizumab effects on memory and regulatory T cells. Sequencing used immunoSEQ multiplex PCR; TCRdb keeps in-frame clones, though not all of them. The data contain some 100,000 clones, around 94% of them seen just once; the ten biggest clones take up roughly 0.6%. Sequencing was performed on Tregs sorted from blood. The receptors stem from a human donor in good health.

V usage is TRBV18 and J usage is TRBJ2-5; D tentatively reads TRBD1 or TRBD2 (7 bases each). This CDR3 comprises 13 residues. V lost 8 bases, J lost 5 bases, and 15 bases lay in between. Germline V gene sequence: CDR1 KGHSH, CDR2 LQKENI. This CDR3 reads CASTYRGGETQYF. The CDR3 DNA sequence: TGTGCCAGCACGTACAGGGGAGGGGAGACCCAGTACTTC.

This chain uses TRBV7-9 with TRBJ2-7; the D gene is possibly TRBD2 (6 bases). The CDR3 loop spans 16 amino acids. V lost 0 bases and J lost 4, with 16 bases in between. Germline-derived CDR1 and CDR2 are SEHNR and FQNEAQ (reference sequence). DNA of the CDR3: TGTGCCAGCAGCTTAGCGCTACTAGCTTCGCCTTACGAGCAGTACTTC. It codes for CASSLALLASPYEQYF.

This clone appeared a few times. The chain couples TRBV7-6 to TRBJ2-7; 9 bases align to TRBD1. The V segment lost 7 bases and the J segment 7 bases; nucleotides outside the gene matches: 11. Germline V gene data show CDR1 as SGHVS and CDR2 as FNYEAQ. CDR3 length: 14 residues. CDR3 amino acids: CASTTSQGAGEQYF. As DNA, the CDR3 is TGTGCCAGCACCACTTCACAGGGGGCTGGAGAGCAGTACTTC.

The chain combines TRBV12-2 with TRBJ1-3. TRBV12-2 is described as a pseudogene. CDR3 length equals 17 residues. In nucleotides, the CDR3 is TGTGCAAGTCGCTTAAATTCACTGTATGGCTCTGGAAACACCATATATTTT. Translated: CASRLNSLYGSGNTIYF.

V usage is TRBV7-9 and J usage is TRBJ2-7; D uncertain. CDR3 length equals 14 residues. The germline V gene has CDR1 SEHNR and CDR2 FQNEAQ (reference sequence). V dropped 3 bases and J dropped 0 bases, with 9 bases sitting between them. CDR3 nucleotide sequence: TGTGCCAGCAGCTTTCTCGTGGCCTCCTACGAGCAGTACTTC. Its translation is CASSFLVASYEQYF.

The chain uses TRBV7-9 and TRBJ2-1; TRBD2 matches at 7 bases. Germline-derived CDR1 and CDR2 are SEHNR and FQNEAQ (reference sequence). This CDR3 is 15 amino acids long. V lost 3 bases, J lost 6 bases, and 8 bases stayed unmatched. The CDR3 loop reads CASSFGAGRGNEQFF. The DNA for the CDR3 is TGTGCCAGCAGCTTCGGAGCGGGGAGGGGCAATGAGCAGTTCTTC. The full variable domain, completed using reference TRBV7-9 and TRBJ2-1, is DTGVSQNPRHKITKRGQNVTFRCDPISEHNRLYWYRQTLGQGPEFLTYFQNEAQLEKSRLLSDRFSAERPKGSFSTLEIQRTEQGDSAMYLCASSFGAGRGNEQFFGPGTRLTVL.

The rearrangement joins TRBV27 to TRBJ2-1; maybe TRBD2 (5 bases). Germline CDR1 reads MNHEY; CDR2 reads SMNVEV (reference sequence). CDR3 size: 15 residues. The V end lost 3 bases, the J end lost 3 bases, and 12 bases lay between the germline ends. CDR3 coding DNA: TGTGCCAGCAGTTTGTTTCTAGCAGTCTACAATGAGCAGTTCTTC. Protein sequence: CASSLFLAVYNEQFF.

CDR3 nucleotides: TGTGCCAGCAGAGGAGACTCTTTCTCTGGAAACACCATATATTTT. The encoded protein is CASRGDSFSGNTIYF. The genes are TRBV6-6 and TRBJ1-3; D call uncertain. CDR3 size: 15 residues. Germline V gene data show CDR1 as MNHNY and CDR2 as SVGAGI (reference sequence). The V end was cut by 6 bases, the J end by 0 bases, with 12 bases between.

The V and J genes are TRBV14 and TRBJ2-3; a weak D match, TRBD1 (6 bases). The CDR3 consists of 15 residues. CDR1 is SGHDN and CDR2 is FVKESK in the germline V gene. V was cut by 1 base and J by 5 bases, with 13 bases left in between. CDR3 sequence: CASSQGRGYRDTQYF. The DNA of the CDR3 is TGTGCCAGCAGCCAAGGCAGGGGCTATCGAGATACGCAGTATTTT.

The chain carries TRBV11-2 and TRBJ1-4; D not certain. The V gene lost 2 bases and the J gene lost 8 bases, with 21 bases spanning the gap. Germline assignment: CDR1 SGHAT and CDR2 FQNNGV. This CDR3 is built from 17 residues. The CDR3 sequence is CASSLKGGVKNAEKLFF. CDR3 sequence (DNA): TGTGCCAGCAGCTTAAAGGGTGGGGTGAAGAATGCGGAAAAACTGTTTTTT.

The chain links TRBV18 to TRBJ1-3, with a possible D match to TRBD1 (6 bases). With 5 bases removed from V and 4 bases from J, the gap between germline ends came to 12 bases. This CDR3 is 14 amino acids long. Germline CDR1 reads KGHSH; CDR2 reads LQKENI. Here the CDR3 DNA reads TGTGCCAGCTCATCCGGGACAAAAGGAAACACCATATATTTT. It translates to CASSSGTKGNTIYF.

V and J are TRBV10-2 and TRBJ2-2; D not certain. The CDR3 extends over 14 amino acids. Trimming cost V 5 bases and J 1 base, with 8 bases left between them. Germline V gene sequence: CDR1 WSHSY, CDR2 SAAADI. The CDR3 DNA reads TGCGCCAGCAGTTGGACCTTGAACACCGGGGAGCTGTTTTTT. Translated, it gives CASSWTLNTGELFF.

The chain combines TRBV19 with TRBJ1-4; D might be TRBD1 (6 bases). The V and J ends lost 7 bases and 5 bases respectively, with 17 bases between them. The CDR3 sequence is 15 residues long. CDR1 is LNHDA, CDR2 SQIVND, per germline (reference sequence). The CDR3 DNA follows: TGTGCCAGTAACAGGGCTTCGGTATGGAATGAAAAACTGTTTTTT. Translation gives CASNRASVWNEKLFF.

This chain uses TRBV15 with TRBJ2-7; D gene ambiguous. Germline-derived CDR1 and CDR2 are LNHNV and YYDKDF (reference sequence). The CDR3 spans 11 residues. V lost 7 bases, J lost 4 bases, and 8 bases lay in between. CDR3 sequence reads: CATTEGYEQYF. The CDR3 DNA is TGTGCCACCACCGAAGGGTACGAGCAGTACTTC.

This rearrangement joins TRBV5-1 to TRBJ1-2; 12 positions match TRBD1. The germline gives CDR1 SGHRS, CDR2 YFSETQ. After removal of 2 bases from V and 6 bases from J, the junction contained 5 bases not matched to a gene. This CDR3 has 15 amino acids. This CDR3 is CASSFWDRGRNGYTF. The CDR3 coding sequence is TGCGCCAGCAGCTTTTGGGACAGGGGGCGCAATGGCTACACCTTC.

The chain recombines TRBV5-1 with TRBJ2-3, with TRBD1 matching 9 bases. CDR3 length: 19 amino acids. Germline trimming cut 4 bases from V and 9 bases from J; bases unmatched to any gene: 24. The germline V gene encodes CDR1 SGHRS and CDR2 YFSETQ. The CDR3: CASSDRDRATAFLVGTQYF. CDR3 nucleotide sequence: TGCGCCAGCAGCGATCGGGACAGGGCAACGGCTTTCCTGGTTGGGACGCAGTATTTT. The full variable domain, its missing parts supplied by reference TRBV5-1 and TRBJ2-3, is KAGVTQTPRYLIKTRGQQVTLSCSPISGHRSVSWYQQTPGQGLQFLFEYFSETQRNKGNFPGRFSGRQFSNSRSEMNVSTLELGDSALYLCASSDRDRATAFLVGTQYFGPGTRLTVL.

The rearrangement uses TRBV12-5 and TRBJ2-3; 7 bases fit TRBD1. Germline V gene data show CDR1 as LGHNT and CDR2 as FRNRAP. The V segment lost 2 bases and the J segment 2 bases; nucleotides outside the gene matches: 28. CDR3 length equals 23 residues. The CDR3 nucleotides read TGTGCTAGTGGTTTGTCTCGTTTCCCAAACCAAGGGGGCCAAGGCTATCACACAGATACGCAGTATTTT. Amino acid sequence: CASGLSRFPNQGGQGYHTDTQYF.

The rearrangement uses TRBV5-4 and TRBJ2-6; D ambiguous. Germline values: CDR1 SGHNT, CDR2 YYREEE (reference sequence). The CDR3 has 15 amino acids. The V end was cut by 0 bases, the J end by 4 bases, with 8 bases between. The CDR3 nucleotides read TGTGCCAGCAGCTTGGTTGATAGGGGGGCCAACGTCCTGACTTTC. Translation gives CASSLVDRGANVLTF.

The chain links TRBV6-4 to TRBJ2-1; the match to TRBD2 covers 7 bases. After removal of 8 bases from V and 7 bases from J, the junction contained 8 bases not matched to a gene. This CDR3 is built from 13 residues. CDR1 MRHNA and CDR2 SNTAGT come from the germline V gene. The CDR3 DNA follows: TGTGCCAGCTCTCCTGGGAGGGGAAATGAGCAGTTCTTC. Translated: CASSPGRGNEQFF.

The chain links TRBV5-1 to TRBJ2-3; D remains unclear. This CDR3 has 14 residues. V was clipped by 5 bases and J by 0 bases, with 10 bases between them. Germline V lookup: CDR1 SGHRS, CDR2 YFSETQ. The CDR3 DNA reads TGCGCCAGCAGGTCGGGCGGCAGCACAGATACGCAGTATTTT. It is translated as CASRSGGSTDTQYF.

This clone was picked up a small number of times. The genes are TRBV18 and TRBJ1-2; D gene ambiguous. This CDR3 is built from 12 residues. Germline CDR1 KGHSH, CDR2 LQKENI. V lost 4 bases to trimming and J lost 4 bases, with 7 bases between them. DNA of the CDR3: TGTGCCAGCTCACAGGTCGTCTATGGCTACACCTTC. Its protein product is CASSQVVYGYTF.

The chain has TRBV30 and TRBJ1-5; a weak D match, TRBD1 (5 bases). Trimming stripped 1 base from V and 2 bases from J, with 9 bases between. Germline lookup yields CDR1 GTSNPN and CDR2 SVGIG (reference sequence). CDR3 length: 14 amino acids. CDR3 nucleotide sequence: TGTGCCTGGAGTGCGGTCAGGGGCAATCAGCCCCAGCATTTT. Translating gives CAWSAVRGNQPQHF.

The chain couples TRBV11-2 to TRBJ2-1; no clear D. Germline loops: CDR1 SGHAT, CDR2 FQNNGV. V lost 2 bases, J lost 3 bases, and 5 bases lay in between. This CDR3 is built from 13 residues. The CDR3 reads CASSLNFYNEQFF. The CDR3 DNA follows: TGTGCCAGCAGCTTAAACTTCTACAATGAGCAGTTCTTC.

The rearrangement joins TRBV29-1 to TRBJ2-5, with TRBD1 as a possible D gene (6 bases). There are 13 residues in the CDR3. V gave up 0 bases and J gave up 4 bases, with 9 bases separating them. Germline V gives CDR1 SQVTM, CDR2 ANQGSEA. The chain's CDR3 is CSVEDQGRETQYF. Here the CDR3 DNA reads TGCAGCGTTGAAGATCAGGGGAGAGAGACCCAGTACTTC.

The chain has TRBV7-9 and TRBJ1-1, with 8 bases matching TRBD1. Per germline, CDR1 SEHNR and CDR2 FQNEAQ (reference sequence). The CDR3 sequence is 15 residues long. The ends lost 5 bases at V and 10 bases at J; junction bases unmatched: 15. The CDR3 DNA is TGTGCCAGCAGCCAGATCTCGACAGGGGTCGTGAGAGCTTTCTTT. As protein: CASSQISTGVVRAFF.

This chain joins TRBV6-1 and TRBJ1-5, with D possibly TRBD1 on 5 matching bases. The CDR3 runs to 14 residues. Per germline, CDR1 MNHNS and CDR2 SASEGT. Deletions cut 8 bases from V and 6 bases from J, with 17 bases between. The CDR3 DNA follows: TGTGCCAGCTCTTTTTATAGGGGCGGTCAGCCCCAGCATTTT. It encodes CASSFYRGGQPQHF.

The chain joins TRBV5-6 to TRBJ1-6, with D hard to call. The germline V gene has CDR1 SGHDT and CDR2 YYEEEE. V gave up 3 bases and J gave up 8 bases, with 6 bases separating them. The CDR3 covers 12 residues. The CDR3 loop reads CASSSTYSPLHF. The CDR3 DNA is TGTGCCAGCAGCTCCACCTATTCACCCCTCCACTTT. Looking up the rest from reference TRBV5-6 and TRBJ1-6 gives the full variable domain: DAGVTQSPTHLIKTRGQQVTLRCSPKSGHDTVSWYQQALGQGPQFIFQYYEEEERQRGNFPDRFSGHQFPNYSSELNVNALLLGDSALYLCASSSTYSPLHFGNGTRLTVT.

The chain joins TRBV18 to TRBJ2-1; 7 positions match TRBD1. CDR1 and CDR2 (germline): KGHSH, LQKENI. V shed 3 bases, J shed 10 bases, and the junction held 12 bases outside the gene matches. CDR3 size: 15 residues. CDR3 region: CASSPQLDRDSEQFF. In DNA, the CDR3 is TGTGCCAGCTCACCTCAGCTAGACAGGGACAGCGAGCAGTTCTTC.